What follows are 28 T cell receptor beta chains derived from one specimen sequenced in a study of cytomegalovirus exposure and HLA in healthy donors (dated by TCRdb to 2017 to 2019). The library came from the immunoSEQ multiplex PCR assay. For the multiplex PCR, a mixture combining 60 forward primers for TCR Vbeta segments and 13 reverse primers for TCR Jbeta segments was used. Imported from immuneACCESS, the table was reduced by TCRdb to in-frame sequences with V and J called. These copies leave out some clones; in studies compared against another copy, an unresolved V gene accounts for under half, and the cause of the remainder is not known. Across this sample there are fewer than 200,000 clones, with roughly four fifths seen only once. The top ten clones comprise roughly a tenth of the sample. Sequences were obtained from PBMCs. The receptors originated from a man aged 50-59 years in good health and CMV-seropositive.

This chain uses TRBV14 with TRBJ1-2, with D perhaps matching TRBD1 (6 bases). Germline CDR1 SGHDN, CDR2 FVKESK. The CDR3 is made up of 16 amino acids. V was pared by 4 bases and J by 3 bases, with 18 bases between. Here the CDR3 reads CASSRQATERDYGYTF. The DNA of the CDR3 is TGTGCCAGCAGCCGACAGGCAACCGAACGGGACTATGGCTACACCTTC.

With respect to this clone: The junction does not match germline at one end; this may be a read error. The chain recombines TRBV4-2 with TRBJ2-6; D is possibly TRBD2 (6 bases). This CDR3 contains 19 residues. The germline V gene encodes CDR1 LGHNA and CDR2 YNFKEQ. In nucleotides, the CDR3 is TGTGCCAGCAGCCAAGAGGAGGTCAGGAGGGTTTCTGGGGCCAACGGCCTGACTTTC. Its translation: CASSQEEVRRVSGANGLTF.

CDR3 sequence (DNA): TGTGCCGCAACACAGGGTCCCACAGATACGCAGTATTTT. Translation gives CAATQGPTDTQYF. The J gene is TRBJ2-3, the V gene TRBV10-3; possibly TRBD1 for D (6 bases). V lost 11 bases and J 2 bases, leaving 14 bases between the germline ends. Germline V lookup: CDR1 ENHRY, CDR2 SYGVKD. The CDR3 has 13 residues.

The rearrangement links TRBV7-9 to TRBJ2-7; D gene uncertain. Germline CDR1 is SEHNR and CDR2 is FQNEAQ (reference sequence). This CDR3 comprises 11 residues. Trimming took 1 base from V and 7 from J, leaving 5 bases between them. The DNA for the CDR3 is TGTGCCAGCAGCTTAGTCGAGGAGCAGTACTTC. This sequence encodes CASSLVEEQYF.

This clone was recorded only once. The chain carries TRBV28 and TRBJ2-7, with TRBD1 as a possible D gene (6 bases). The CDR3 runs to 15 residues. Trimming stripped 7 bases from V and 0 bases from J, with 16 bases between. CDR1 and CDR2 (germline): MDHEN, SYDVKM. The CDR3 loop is CASIPWGQNSYEQYF. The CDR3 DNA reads TGTGCCAGCATCCCCTGGGGGCAAAACTCCTACGAGCAGTACTTC.

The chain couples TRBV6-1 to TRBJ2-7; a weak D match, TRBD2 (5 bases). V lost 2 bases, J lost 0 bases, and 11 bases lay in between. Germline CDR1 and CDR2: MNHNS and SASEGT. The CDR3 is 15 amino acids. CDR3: CASSEREPSSYEQYF. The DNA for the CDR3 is TGTGCCAGCAGTGAAAGGGAGCCCAGCTCCTACGAGCAGTACTTC.

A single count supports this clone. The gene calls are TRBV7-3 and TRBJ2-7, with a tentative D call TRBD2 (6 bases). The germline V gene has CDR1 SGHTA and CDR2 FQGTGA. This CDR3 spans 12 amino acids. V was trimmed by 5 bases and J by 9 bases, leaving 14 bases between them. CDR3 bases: TGTGCCAGCAGCCGACTAGAGATTGGGCAGTACTTC. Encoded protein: CASSRLEIGQYF.

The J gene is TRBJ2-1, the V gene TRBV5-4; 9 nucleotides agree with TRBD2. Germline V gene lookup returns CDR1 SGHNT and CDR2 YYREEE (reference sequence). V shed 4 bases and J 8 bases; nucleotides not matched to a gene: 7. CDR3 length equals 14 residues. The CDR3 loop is CASSARRGGDEQFF. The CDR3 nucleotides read TGTGCCAGCAGCGCGAGGCGGGGGGGCGATGAGCAGTTCTTC.

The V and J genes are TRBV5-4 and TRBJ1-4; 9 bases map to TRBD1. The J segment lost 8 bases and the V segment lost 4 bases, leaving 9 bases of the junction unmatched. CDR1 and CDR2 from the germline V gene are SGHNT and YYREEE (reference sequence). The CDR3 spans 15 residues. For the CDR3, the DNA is TGTGCCAGCAGCCCCGCGACAGGGGGTTCAGAAAAACTGTTTTTT. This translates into CASSPATGGSEKLFF.

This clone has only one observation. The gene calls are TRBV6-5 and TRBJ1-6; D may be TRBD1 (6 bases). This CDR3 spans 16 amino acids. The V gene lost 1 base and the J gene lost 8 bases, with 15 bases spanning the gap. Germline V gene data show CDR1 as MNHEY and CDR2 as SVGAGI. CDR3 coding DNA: TGTGCCAGCAGTTACTTGTCAGGGGCCCTGGATTCACCCCTCCACTTT. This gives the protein CASSYLSGALDSPLHF.

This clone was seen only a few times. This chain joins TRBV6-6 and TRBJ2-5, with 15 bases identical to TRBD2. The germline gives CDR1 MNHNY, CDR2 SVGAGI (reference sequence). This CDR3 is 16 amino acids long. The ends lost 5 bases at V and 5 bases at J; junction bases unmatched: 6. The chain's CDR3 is CASSTGLAGGSETQYF. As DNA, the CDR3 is TGTGCCAGCAGTACGGGACTAGCGGGAGGTTCGGAGACCCAGTACTTC.

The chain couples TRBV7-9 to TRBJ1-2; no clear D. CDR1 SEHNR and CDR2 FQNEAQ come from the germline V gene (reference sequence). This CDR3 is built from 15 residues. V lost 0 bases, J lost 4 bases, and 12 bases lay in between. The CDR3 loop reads CASSLAHSLSYGYTF. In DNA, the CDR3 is TGTGCCAGCAGCTTAGCCCACAGCCTAAGCTATGGCTACACCTTC.

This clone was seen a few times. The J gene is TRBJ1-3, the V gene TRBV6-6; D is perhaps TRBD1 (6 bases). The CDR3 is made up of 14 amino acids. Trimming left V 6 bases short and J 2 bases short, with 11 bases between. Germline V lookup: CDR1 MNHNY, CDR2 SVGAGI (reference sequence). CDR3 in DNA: TGTGCCAGCAGCCGGGCAGGGGCTGGAAACACCATATATTTT. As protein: CASSRAGAGNTIYF.

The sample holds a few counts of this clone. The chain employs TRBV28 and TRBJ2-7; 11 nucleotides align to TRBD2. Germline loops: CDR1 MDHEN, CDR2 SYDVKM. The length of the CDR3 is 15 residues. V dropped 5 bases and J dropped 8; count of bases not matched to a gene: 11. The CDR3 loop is CASSQPGLAVPKQYF. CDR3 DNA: TGTGCCAGCAGTCAACCGGGACTAGCGGTACCTAAGCAGTACTTC.

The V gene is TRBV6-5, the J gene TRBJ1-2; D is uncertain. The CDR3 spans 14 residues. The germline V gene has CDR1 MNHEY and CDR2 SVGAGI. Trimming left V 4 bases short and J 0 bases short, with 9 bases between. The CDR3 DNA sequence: TGTGCCAGCAGTTTGTACAGTCCTAACTATGGCTACACCTTC. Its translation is CASSLYSPNYGYTF.

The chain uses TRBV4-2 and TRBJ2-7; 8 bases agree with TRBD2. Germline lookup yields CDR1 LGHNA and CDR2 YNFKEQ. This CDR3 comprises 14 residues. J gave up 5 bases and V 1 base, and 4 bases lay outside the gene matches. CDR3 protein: CASSQAGGDHEQYF. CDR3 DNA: TGTGCCAGCAGCCAAGCCGGGGGGGACCACGAGCAGTACTTC.

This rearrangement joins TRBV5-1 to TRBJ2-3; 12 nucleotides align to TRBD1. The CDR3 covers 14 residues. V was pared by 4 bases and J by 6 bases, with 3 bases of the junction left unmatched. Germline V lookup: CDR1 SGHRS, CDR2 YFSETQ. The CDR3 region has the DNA TGCGCCAGCAGCAGGGGACAGGGGGCCGATACGCAGTATTTT. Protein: CASSRGQGADTQYF.

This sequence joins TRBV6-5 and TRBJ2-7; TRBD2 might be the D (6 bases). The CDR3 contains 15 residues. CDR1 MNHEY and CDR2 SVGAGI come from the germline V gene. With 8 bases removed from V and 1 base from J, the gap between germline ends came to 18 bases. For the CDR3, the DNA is TGTGCCAGCCGCCCCCGGGTTGGGAGGTCCTACGAGCAGTACTTC. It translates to CASRPRVGRSYEQYF.

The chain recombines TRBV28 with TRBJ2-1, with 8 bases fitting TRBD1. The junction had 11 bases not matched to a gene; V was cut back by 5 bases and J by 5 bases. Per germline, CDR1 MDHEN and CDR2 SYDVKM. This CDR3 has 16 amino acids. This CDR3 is CASSLPGTGEDNEQFF. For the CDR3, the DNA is TGTGCCAGCAGTCTGCCCGGGACAGGAGAAGACAATGAGCAGTTCTTC.

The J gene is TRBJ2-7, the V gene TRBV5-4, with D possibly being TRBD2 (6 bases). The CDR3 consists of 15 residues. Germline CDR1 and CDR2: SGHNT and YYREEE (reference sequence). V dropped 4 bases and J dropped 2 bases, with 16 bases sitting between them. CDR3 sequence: CASSHSGTPTYEQYF. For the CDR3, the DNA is TGTGCCAGCAGCCACTCTGGGACTCCTACCTACGAGCAGTACTTC.

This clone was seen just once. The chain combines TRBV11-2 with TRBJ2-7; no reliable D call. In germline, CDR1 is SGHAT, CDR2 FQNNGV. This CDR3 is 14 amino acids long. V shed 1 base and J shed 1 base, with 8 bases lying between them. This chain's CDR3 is CASSLVQVSYEQYF. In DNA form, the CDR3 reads TGTGCCAGCAGCTTAGTGCAGGTGTCCTACGAGCAGTACTTC.

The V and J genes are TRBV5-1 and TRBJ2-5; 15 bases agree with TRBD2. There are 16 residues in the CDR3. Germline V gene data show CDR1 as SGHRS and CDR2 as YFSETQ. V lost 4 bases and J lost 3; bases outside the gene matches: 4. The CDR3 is CASSAGLAGGEETQYF. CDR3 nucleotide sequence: TGCGCCAGCAGCGCGGGACTAGCGGGAGGTGAAGAGACCCAGTACTTC.

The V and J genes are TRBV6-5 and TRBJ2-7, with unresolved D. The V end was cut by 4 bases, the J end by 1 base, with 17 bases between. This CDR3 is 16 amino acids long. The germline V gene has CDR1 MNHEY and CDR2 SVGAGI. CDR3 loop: CASSSIVFGRSYEQYF. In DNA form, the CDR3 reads TGTGCCAGCAGTTCGATAGTTTTCGGCAGGTCCTACGAGCAGTACTTC.

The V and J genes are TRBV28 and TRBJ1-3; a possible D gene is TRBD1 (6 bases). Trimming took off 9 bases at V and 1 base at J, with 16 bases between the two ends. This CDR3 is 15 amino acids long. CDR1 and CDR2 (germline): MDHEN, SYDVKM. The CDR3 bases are TGTGCCAGTACCAGAACCGGACAGTCTGGAAACACCATATATTTT. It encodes CASTRTGQSGNTIYF.

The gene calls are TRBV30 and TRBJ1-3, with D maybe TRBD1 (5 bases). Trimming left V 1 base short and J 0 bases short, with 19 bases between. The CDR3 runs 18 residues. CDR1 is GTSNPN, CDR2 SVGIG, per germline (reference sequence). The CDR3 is CAWSGLGQAVSSGNTIYF. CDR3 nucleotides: TGTGCCTGGAGTGGTTTGGGGCAGGCCGTGAGCTCTGGAAACACCATATATTTT.

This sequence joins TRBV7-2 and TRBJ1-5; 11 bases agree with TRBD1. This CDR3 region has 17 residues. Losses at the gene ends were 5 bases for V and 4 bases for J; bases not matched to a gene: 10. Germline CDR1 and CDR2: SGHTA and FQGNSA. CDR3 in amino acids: CASSGRTGGFGNQPQHF. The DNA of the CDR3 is TGTGCCAGCAGCGGACGGACAGGGGGCTTTGGGAATCAGCCCCAGCATTTT.

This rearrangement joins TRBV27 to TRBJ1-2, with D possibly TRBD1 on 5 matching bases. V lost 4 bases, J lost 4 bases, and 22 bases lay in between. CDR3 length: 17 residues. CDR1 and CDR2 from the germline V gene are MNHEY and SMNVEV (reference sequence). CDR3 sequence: CASSSDTKPGGPYGYTF. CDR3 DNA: TGTGCCAGCAGTTCGGACACAAAACCGGGGGGTCCCTATGGCTACACCTTC.

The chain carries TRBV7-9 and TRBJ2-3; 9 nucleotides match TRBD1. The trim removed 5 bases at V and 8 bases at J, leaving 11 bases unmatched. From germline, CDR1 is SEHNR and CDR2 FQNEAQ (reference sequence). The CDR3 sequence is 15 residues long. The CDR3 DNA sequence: TGTGCCAGCAGCGAACGACAGGGGGTTGGGGGTACGCAGTATTTT. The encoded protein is CASSERQGVGGTQYF.